Below, 22 T cell receptor beta chains from the same sample are listed, as sequenced in a study of tumor-infiltrating lymphocytes in oesophageal squamous cell carcinoma. Each CDR3 protein is one row after TCRdb ran MiXCR on the PCR reads. The sample includes about 15,000 distinct CDR3 sequences, roughly half of them seen just once. The sample taken for sequencing was esophageal tumor tissue. Source of these receptors: a female donor with esophageal squamous cell carcinoma.

The J gene is TRBJ2-3, the V gene TRBV7-3; D is perhaps TRBD1 (6 bases). Between the trimmed V and J ends, which lost 5 bases and 1 base, there was a span of 10 bases. This CDR3 contains 14 residues. Germline loops: CDR1 SGHTA, CDR2 FQGTGA. The CDR3 region is CASSKEGGTDTQYF. The CDR3 DNA reads TGTGCCAGCAGCAAAGAGGGGGGCACAGATACGCAGTATTTT.

V and J are TRBV6-1 and TRBJ1-1; D gene uncertain. CDR1 MNHNS and CDR2 SASEGT come from the germline V gene. Trimming left V 7 bases short and J 1 base short, with 13 bases between. This CDR3 spans 14 amino acids. CDR3 nucleotide sequence: TGTGCCAGCATTTTAAGCCTTCAGAACACTGAAGCTTTCTTT. Its translation is CASILSLQNTEAFF.

The chain recombines TRBV7-8 with TRBJ2-5; D gene ambiguous. In germline, CDR1 is SGHVS, CDR2 FQNEAQ. CDR3 length equals 17 residues. Trimming pared 4 bases from V and 11 bases from J, leaving 29 bases between. The CDR3 nucleotides are TGTGCCAGCAGCTATCTGGCCCAACATGGTTCCTACAATGAGCAGTACTTC. Protein sequence: CASSYLAQHGSYNEQYF.

Note on this clonotype: It is unclear where the CDR3 begins or ends on the DNA, so no DNA is shown, and the CDR3 is as TCRdb lists it. This sequence joins TRBV7-3 and TRBJ2-6; TRBD1 is the table's D call, not checked against the DNA. From its first to its last residue, the CDR3 has 21 amino acids. Germline-derived CDR1 and CDR2 are SGHTA and FQGTGA. This chain's CDR3 is CASTLLPHGQEKGILRAVLRF.

This clonotype was counted between two and nine times. The rearrangement links TRBV7-8 to TRBJ2-3; no definite D call. Per germline, CDR1 SGHVS and CDR2 FQNEAQ. The V gene lost 4 bases and the J gene lost 5 bases, with 10 bases spanning the gap. CDR3 length: 13 amino acids. This CDR3 reads CASSSTMGDTQYF. The CDR3 nucleotides read TGTGCCAGCAGCTCGACAATGGGAGATACGCAGTATTTT.

In its sample, this clonotype was seen many times. The V gene is TRBV6-1, the J gene TRBJ2-4; D is undetermined. CDR1 is MNHNS, CDR2 SASEGT, per germline. The CDR3 contains 11 residues. V shed 7 bases and J shed 1 base, with 2 bases lying between them. This chain's CDR3 is CASTAKNIQYF. The CDR3 region has the DNA TGTGCCAGCACCGCCAAAAACATTCAGTACTTC.

This clonotype is a singleton in its sample. This chain uses TRBV7-2 with TRBJ2-1; 12 nucleotides match TRBD2. TRBJ2-3 explains the end of the DNA better; the J call may be wrong. The CDR3 is 15 amino acids. CDR1 is SGHTA, CDR2 FQGNSA, per germline. The CDR3 region has the DNA TGTGCCAGCAGCCCGAATACTAGCGGGAGGGATACGCAGTATTTT. It translates to CASSPNTSGRDTQYF.

About this clonotype itself: This likely comes from a read error, as the CDR3 has no conserved phenylalanine or tryptophan at its end. Because the CDR3's place on the DNA is in doubt, the DNA is left out and the CDR3 is given as listed by TCRdb. The chain links TRBV7-2 to TRBJ2-6; the table's D call TRBD1 went unverified against the DNA. In germline, CDR1 is SGHTA, CDR2 FQGNSA. The CDR3 is 13 amino acids long, termini counted. This CDR3 reads CASSPGNEQFFGA.

The V and J genes are TRBV11-2 and TRBJ2-5; possible D gene TRBD1, 5 bases. The V end lost 5 bases, the J end lost 11 bases, and 12 bases lay between the germline ends. Germline values: CDR1 SGHAT, CDR2 FQNNGV. The CDR3 sequence is 11 residues long. The CDR3 nucleotides are TGTGCCAGCAGCGAACAGGTCAAGCAGTACTTC. Protein: CASSEQVKQYF.

This clonotype was recorded at least ten times. This sequence joins TRBV27 and TRBJ2-1; 8 bases are a match to TRBD2. With 5 bases clipped from V and 3 bases from J, the junction kept 9 bases outside the gene matches. This CDR3 is 16 amino acids long. From germline, CDR1 is MNHEY and CDR2 SMNVEV (reference sequence). As DNA, the CDR3 is TGTGCCAGCAGTCTCACTAGCGGAGCACTCTACAATGAGCAGTTCTTC. As protein: CASSLTSGALYNEQFF.

This clonotype was seen a few times. The gene calls are TRBV7-2 and TRBJ2-3; D uncertain. With the DNA end fitting TRBJ2-7 better, the J assignment may be wrong. This CDR3 has 13 residues. The germline gives CDR1 SGHTA, CDR2 FQGNSA. The CDR3 nucleotides read TGTGCCAGCAGCCCCACCGGGCCCTACGAGCAGTACTTC. It yields the protein CASSPTGPYEQYF.

This clonotype is termed large. The chain is built from TRBV6-1 and TRBJ1-2; no clear D gene. The length of the CDR3 is 14 residues. Germline V gene data show CDR1 as MNHNS and CDR2 as SASEGT. V was trimmed by 4 bases and J by 3 bases, leaving 12 bases between them. In DNA form, the CDR3 reads TGTGCCAGCAGTGCTCGGTGGAGGGACTATGGCTACACCTTC. Translation: CASSARWRDYGYTF.

The chain combines TRBV7-4 with TRBJ1-5; D perhaps matches TRBD1 (5 bases). Germline V gene sequence: CDR1 SGHVT, CDR2 SQSDAQ. V shed 1 base and J shed 2 bases, with 9 bases lying between them. This CDR3 is built from 15 residues. CDR3 loop: CASSLVLGGNQPQHF. CDR3 nucleotides: TGTGCCAGCAGCTTAGTACTGGGGGGCAATCAGCCCCAGCATTTT.

This clonotype was recorded at least ten times. The chain links TRBV9 to TRBJ1-3; 8 bases fit TRBD1. Germline lookup yields CDR1 SGDLS and CDR2 YYNGEE. This CDR3 has 14 residues. The ends lost 3 bases at V and 4 bases at J; junction bases unmatched: 3. The DNA of the CDR3 is TGTGCCAGCAGCGCCAGACAGGGGGGAAACACCATATATTTT. It yields the protein CASSARQGGNTIYF.

This clonotype came up a few times. In this CDR3 the conserved last residue, phenylalanine or tryptophan, is missing, so a read error is likely. The DNA is left out, because the CDR3 cannot be placed on it with certainty; the CDR3 is given as TCRdb lists it. The J gene is TRBJ1-1, the V gene TRBV7-2; TRBD1, as called in the table, went unchecked against the DNA. The CDR3 spans 15 amino acids, including both terminal residues. Germline loops: CDR1 SGHTA, CDR2 FQGNSA. The CDR3 loop is CASSPRVSYEQYFGS.

This clonotype was picked up one time. The gene calls are TRBV27 and TRBJ2-3, with no clear D. The V gene's germline CDR1 is MNHEY and CDR2 SMNVEV (reference sequence). Trimming removed 3 bases at V and 3 bases at J, with 10 bases between. This CDR3 has 14 amino acids. CDR3 loop: CASSFGYGTDTQYF. CDR3 nucleotide sequence: TGTGCCAGCAGTTTCGGCTACGGGACAGATACGCAGTATTTT.

The gene calls are TRBV6-1 and TRBJ2-1, with 12 bases that match TRBD2. The better agreement between TRBJ2-5 and the DNA end casts doubt on the J call. The germline V gene encodes CDR1 MNHNS and CDR2 SASEGT. This CDR3 contains 16 residues. The CDR3 sequence: CASSATSGSGQETQYF. The CDR3 nucleotides are TGTGCCAGCAGTGCGACTAGCGGGAGTGGACAAGAGACCCAGTACTTC.

The chain carries TRBV5-8 and TRBJ1-5; D unresolved. V was pared by 8 bases and J by 6 bases, with 21 bases between. This CDR3 is built from 15 residues. The V gene's germline CDR1 is SGHTS and CDR2 YDEGEE. The CDR3 sequence: CASTTNKLFRQPQHF. The DNA for the CDR3 is TGTGCCAGTACCACGAACAAGTTGTTTCGTCAGCCCCAGCATTTT.

The chain joins TRBV7-9 to TRBJ1-4, with TRBD1 as a possible D gene (5 bases). Deletions cut 2 bases from V and 2 bases from J, with 6 bases between. The CDR3 sequence is 14 residues long. The germline V gene encodes CDR1 SEHNR and CDR2 FQNEAQ (reference sequence). The CDR3 sequence is CASSLRGTNEKLFF. The DNA for the CDR3 is TGTGCCAGCAGCTTACGGGGGACTAATGAAAAACTGTTTTTT.

The chain combines TRBV7-2 with TRBJ1-2; 9 bases map to TRBD1. With 1 base clipped from V and 8 bases from J, the junction kept 11 bases outside the gene matches. This CDR3 comprises 16 residues. CDR1 SGHTA and CDR2 FQGNSA come from the germline V gene. Here the CDR3 DNA reads TGTGCCAGCAGCTTAGGGCCCACAGGGGGCGCGAAAGGCTACACCTTC. It codes for CASSLGPTGGAKGYTF.

In its sample, this clonotype was seen once. V and J are TRBV5-3 and TRBJ2-5; 10 bases match TRBD2. TRBV5-3 is noted as an ORF with a role that remains uncertain. After removal of 8 bases from V and 11 bases from J, the junction contained 15 bases not matched to a gene. The CDR3 extends over 14 amino acids. The CDR3 protein is CASTLAGVMNEQYF. CDR3 coding DNA: TGTGCCAGCACGCTAGCGGGAGTTATGAATGAGCAGTACTTC.

The chain recombines TRBV12-3 or TRBV12-4 with TRBJ2-5; no firm D call. The closer fit of TRBJ2-1 to the DNA end suggests the J call may be wrong. CDR3 length: 14 residues. The DNA for the CDR3 is TGTGCCAGCAGTGGCTCCAACCTCCGCAATGAGCAGTTCTTC. Amino acid sequence: CASSGSNLRNEQFF.